This TCR beta chain was sequenced for a study of naive and memory T cell subsets. Notes on the study in general: Possibly reflecting memory cells re-expressing CD45RA, a few larger clonotypes occurred in naive repertoires, especially CD8. Naive and memory repertoire findings lacked a ground truth for validation.

A note on this clonotype: The target antigen is unknown.

The CDR3 consists of 14 residues. The ends were cut back, 0 bases at V and 5 bases at J, with 10 bases in the middle. The beta constant-region primer was an equimolar mix of two oligonucleotides covering TRBC1 and TRBC2. Ligated cDNA was amplified by four rounds of PCR with nested alpha and beta constant-region primers and SP2. Each CDR3 protein gets one entry after TCRdb re-called the UMI-ligation and nested PCR reads with MiXCR. The sample yields 150,000 or so distinct CDR3 sequences, roughly 23% seen once. The specimen sequenced was naive CD4+ T cells from blood. The genes are TRBV12-3 or TRBV12-4 and TRBJ1-1; D unresolved. The source is a human donor in good health. CDR3 sequence: CASSLAGERTEAFF. The CDR3 bases are TGTGCCAGCAGTTTAGCTGGGGAGCGGACTGAAGCTTTCTTT.